The 21 T cell receptor beta chains below all came from one sample that was sequenced in a study of shared clonotypes between healthy human individuals. TCRdb keeps only in-frame clones here, not all; method: immunoSEQ multiplex PCR. The sample records about 520,000 clones, 78% being singletons. The sample was PBMCs. The receptor source for this set is a woman aged 35 to 49 in good health. Some clones in this sample may be carry-over from other donors' samples.

V is TRBV19 and J is TRBJ1-5; TRBD1 matches at 8 bases. The CDR3 sequence is 18 residues long. The V segment lost 2 bases and the J segment 3 bases; nucleotides outside the gene matches: 12. Germline CDR1 and CDR2: LNHDA and SQIVND (reference sequence). In nucleotides, the CDR3 is TGTGCCAGTAGTATATTTAGGGGTGGGACAGGTAACAATCAGCCCCAGCATTTT. Amino acid sequence: CASSIFRGGTGNNQPQHF.

This chain uses TRBV9 with TRBJ2-3; D unclear. V was clipped by 3 bases and J by 4 bases, with 3 bases between them. Germline CDR1 reads SGDLS; CDR2 reads YYNGEE. The CDR3 contains 11 residues. In DNA form, the CDR3 reads TGTGCCAGCAGCGGATCAGATACGCAGTATTTT. Translation: CASSGSDTQYF.

The chain couples TRBV10-2 to TRBJ2-2, with 11 bases identical to TRBD2. Losses at the gene ends were 7 bases for V and 1 base for J; bases not matched to a gene: 11. Germline CDR1 and CDR2: WSHSY and SAAADI. The CDR3 covers 18 residues. As DNA, the CDR3 is TGCGCCAGCAACTACAGGGGGACTAGCGGATTGAACACCGGGGAGCTGTTTTTT. As protein: CASNYRGTSGLNTGELFF.

This chain uses TRBV5-6 with TRBJ1-6; a weak D match, TRBD1 (5 bases). The CDR3 is 15 residues long. The V gene's germline CDR1 is SGHDT and CDR2 YYEEEE. V gave up 2 bases and J gave up 6 bases, with 12 bases separating them. The CDR3, as DNA: TGTGCCAGCAGCTTATGGGGCGCGAGTAATTCACCCCTCCACTTT. Translating gives CASSLWGASNSPLHF.

Note on this clone: Other DNA sequences in the same sample also yield this CDR3. In DNA, the CDR3 is TGTGCCAGCAGTCGAGCGGGTACGTCACACAATGAGCAGTTCTTC. Protein sequence: CASSRAGTSHNEQFF. The chain employs TRBV28 and TRBJ2-1; possibly TRBD2 for D (6 bases). Trimming cost V 5 bases and J 5 bases, with 16 bases left between them. This CDR3 region has 15 residues. Germline loops: CDR1 MDHEN, CDR2 SYDVKM. Looking up the rest from reference TRBV28 and TRBJ2-1 gives the full variable domain: DVKVTQSSRYLVKRTGEKVFLECVQDMDHENMFWYRQDPGLGLRLIYFSYDVKMKEKGDIPEGYSVSREKKERFSLILESASTNQTSMYLCASSRAGTSHNEQFFGPGTRLTVL.

This clone was detected only a few times. This chain joins TRBV18 and TRBJ2-3; D may match TRBD1 or TRBD2 (5 bases each). The CDR3 spans 15 residues. The V end lost 5 bases, the J end lost 5 bases, and 17 bases lay between the germline ends. Per germline, CDR1 KGHSH and CDR2 LQKENI. The CDR3 is CASSTGPNRVDTQYF. Here the CDR3 DNA reads TGTGCCAGCTCAACGGGACCTAACCGGGTAGATACGCAGTATTTT.

Only one count was recorded for this clone. The chain couples TRBV19 to TRBJ2-7, with 8 nucleotides matching TRBD1. V gave up 3 bases and J gave up 0 bases; unmatched junction bases: 4. This CDR3 contains 15 residues. Germline CDR1 and CDR2: LNHDA and SQIVND (reference sequence). Here the CDR3 reads CASSIGRGPSYEQYF. DNA of the CDR3: TGTGCCAGTAGTATCGGCAGGGGGCCCTCCTACGAGCAGTACTTC.

The chain combines TRBV4-2 with TRBJ2-6, with D perhaps given as TRBD1 or TRBD2 (6 bases each). Germline loops: CDR1 LGHNA, CDR2 YNFKEQ. V was shortened by 1 base and J by 5 bases, with 9 bases between the two germline ends. The length of the CDR3 is 15 residues. The CDR3 nucleotides are TGTGCCAGCAGCCAAGTAGGGGGGCGGGCCAACGTCCTGACTTTC. Translating gives CASSQVGGRANVLTF.

In regard to this clone: Other DNA sequences of this sample code for an identical CDR3. This chain links TRBV2 with TRBJ2-7; D ambiguous. Germline V gene sequence: CDR1 SNHLY, CDR2 FYNNEI. This CDR3 has 14 amino acids. Trimming removed 3 bases from V and 1 base from J, with 10 bases in between. The DNA for the CDR3 is TGTGCCAGCAGTGACTCGGGCGGATCCTACGAGCAGTACTTC. Encoded protein: CASSDSGGSYEQYF. The whole variable domain, remainder taken from reference TRBV2 and TRBJ2-7, is EPEVTQTPSHQVTQMGQEVILRCVPISNHLYFYWYRQILGQKVEFLVSFYNNEISEKSEIFDDQFSVERPDGSNFTLKIRSTKLEDSAMYFCASSDSGGSYEQYFGPGTRLTVT.

The genes are TRBV7-9 and TRBJ2-1; a weak D match, TRBD2 (6 bases). The CDR3 runs to 17 residues. CDR1 SEHNR and CDR2 FQNEAQ come from the germline V gene (reference sequence). Deletions cut 3 bases from V and 10 bases from J, with 25 bases between. The CDR3, as DNA: TGTGCCAGCAGCTTTCCCAGCGGCGGGACTGCGGTAGGCGAGCAGTTCTTC. It is translated as CASSFPSGGTAVGEQFF.

This clone has a handful of counts. The chain links TRBV4-1 to TRBJ2-7; TRBD1 aligns across 8 bases. Germline loops: CDR1 MGHRA, CDR2 YSYEKL. CDR3 length: 16 amino acids. V lost 1 base to trimming and J lost 4 bases; unmatched junction nucleotides: 9. The CDR3 reads CASSQGHGGQAYEQYF. As DNA, the CDR3 is TGCGCCAGCAGCCAAGGACACGGGGGACAGGCGTACGAGCAGTACTTC.

V is TRBV2 and J is TRBJ2-3, with a tentative D call TRBD2 (6 bases). Per germline, CDR1 SNHLY and CDR2 FYNNEI. The V gene lost 4 bases and the J gene lost 1 base, with 9 bases spanning the gap. The CDR3 totals 14 residues. The CDR3 loop is CASSGDFRTDTQYF. The CDR3, as DNA: TGTGCCAGCAGTGGGGACTTCCGCACAGATACGCAGTATTTT.

Here the CDR3 reads CASSPAGAEVQYF. As DNA, the CDR3 is TGTGCCAGCAGCCCTGCGGGAGCAGAAGTGCAGTACTTC. The chain combines TRBV7-2 with TRBJ2-7; 7 nucleotides align to TRBD2. Looked up from germline, CDR1 is SGHTA and CDR2 is FQGNSA. V shed 5 bases and J 9 bases; nucleotides not matched to a gene: 10. This CDR3 contains 13 residues.

The chain employs TRBV19 and TRBJ1-1; 7 positions match TRBD1. The CDR3 sequence is 13 residues long. The J segment lost 12 bases and the V segment lost 3 bases, leaving 10 bases of the junction unmatched. Germline CDR1 is LNHDA and CDR2 is SQIVND (reference sequence). CDR3 loop: CASSIGGQGETFF. The CDR3 DNA is TGTGCCAGTAGTATCGGCGGGCAGGGGGAAACTTTCTTT. The full variable domain, with the rest looked up from reference TRBV19 and TRBJ1-1, is DGGITQSPKYLFRKEGQNVTLSCEQNLNHDAMYWYRQDPGQGLRLIYYSQIVNDFQKGDIAEGYSVSREKKESFPLTVTSAQKNPTAFYLCASSIGGQGETFFGQGTRLTVV.

The chain couples TRBV6-6 to TRBJ2-7; D is ambiguous. From germline, CDR1 is MNHNY and CDR2 SVGAGI (reference sequence). The CDR3 loop spans 15 amino acids. Trimming stripped 0 bases from V and 4 bases from J, with 13 bases between. CDR3 sequence (DNA): TGTGCCAGCAGTTACTCCAGTTACGGAGTTTACGAGCAGTACTTC. Its translation: CASSYSSYGVYEQYF.

About this clone itself: A far more abundant clone sits one base away, making this likely a read error. The V call is TRBV4-1, the J call TRBJ2-1, with D tentatively TRBD1 (6 bases). The germline V gene has CDR1 MGHRA and CDR2 YSYEKL. This CDR3 comprises 13 residues. The CDR3: CAGSFPGTFEQFF. CDR3 DNA sequence: TGCGCCGGCAGCTTCCCCGGGACATTTGAGCAGTTCTTC.

This CDR3 is CASRITGRDTEAFF. The CDR3, as DNA: TGCGCCAGCAGAATTACAGGGAGGGACACTGAAGCTTTCTTT. The chain employs TRBV5-1 and TRBJ1-1, with D possibly TRBD1 on 6 matching bases. Trimming stripped 5 bases from V and 3 bases from J, with 14 bases between. Germline V gene data show CDR1 as SGHRS and CDR2 as YFSETQ. There are 14 residues in the CDR3.

A few counts support this clone. The chain has TRBV20-1 and TRBJ1-1, with D perhaps TRBD1 (6 bases). The CDR3 spans 11 residues. Trimming took 3 bases from V and 5 from J, leaving 7 bases between them. Germline-derived CDR1 and CDR2 are DFQATT and SNEGSKA (reference sequence). The CDR3 protein is CSASRGTEAFF. The CDR3 region has the DNA TGCAGTGCTAGTAGGGGGACTGAAGCTTTCTTT.

The V and J genes are TRBV7-3 and TRBJ2-3; a possible D gene is TRBD2 (5 bases). V was cut by 5 bases and J by 5 bases, with 17 bases left in between. Per germline, CDR1 SGHTA and CDR2 FQGTGA. This CDR3 has 15 residues. The DNA of the CDR3 is TGTGCCAGCAGCCCAGAGGGCAGGTCAGGAGATACGCAGTATTTT. Its protein product is CASSPEGRSGDTQYF.

The V call is TRBV19, the J call TRBJ2-1; D not certain. The V and J ends lost 11 bases and 4 bases respectively, with 18 bases between them. This CDR3 contains 14 residues. The germline gives CDR1 LNHDA, CDR2 SQIVND (reference sequence). The DNA for the CDR3 is TGTGCCTCCTCCGGGTGGCCTACTTACAATGAGCAGTTCTTC. Amino acids: CASSGWPTYNEQFF.

The chain employs TRBV30 and TRBJ2-1; TRBD2 agrees at 9 bases. The CDR3 has 16 amino acids. Germline CDR1 is GTSNPN and CDR2 is SVGIG (reference sequence). V dropped 0 bases and J dropped 2; count of bases not matched to a gene: 5. The CDR3 bases are TGTGCCTGGAGTGTTGGACTAGCGAACACCTACAATGAGCAGTTCTTC. This sequence encodes CAWSVGLANTYNEQFF.